The table lists the clone carrying this T cell receptor beta chain with a few counts. Its specificity is unknown. The V gene's germline CDR1 is SNHLY and CDR2 FYNNEI. Trimming cost V 6 bases and J 3 bases, with 18 bases left between them. This CDR3 is built from 16 residues. The study ran its PCR with 60 Vbeta and 13 Jbeta primers. This table comes from immunoSEQ multiplex PCR, and its TCRdb copy is limited to in-frame clones, with some not included. In the table there are some 200,000 clones, 82% of which are singletons. This sample is part of a study of cytomegalovirus exposure and HLA in healthy donors. Study-level results: Later on, an analysis tied around 17,000 TCR beta sequences to HLA alleles at 0.05 false discovery rate. Analyzed later, most CMV-associated TCR beta chains appeared HLA-restricted.

This TCR was sampled from a woman between 50 and 59 years old in good health and CMV-seropositive. The rearrangement joins TRBV2 to TRBJ2-1, with D unclear. Sequences were obtained from PBMCs. CDR3 protein: CASSHISPSFYNEQFF. The CDR3 nucleotides read TGTGCCAGCAGCCACATTAGCCCCTCCTTCTACAATGAGCAGTTCTTC.